This record looks at one T cell receptor (beta chain) sequence and its context. Its antigen is not identified. The data originate from a study of T cell responses to AZD1222 COVID-19 vaccine. Study conclusions and caveats: Per reports, nearly half of all spike-specific TCRs target regions that are unmutated in variants.

The CDR3 loop spans 17 amino acids. V was trimmed by 0 bases and J by 6 bases, leaving 15 bases between them. CDR1 and CDR2 (germline): KGHSH, LQKENI. Repertoires were generated with immunoSEQ multiplex PCR, while TCRdb's copy carries only in-frame clones and drops some. The data contain about 120,000 clones, 89% of them singletons. This clonotype was obtained from an adult in good health. Source: peripheral blood, taken on day 0 of AZD1222 vaccination. The chain links TRBV18 to TRBJ1-6, with D possibly matching TRBD1 (6 bases). The CDR3 protein is CASSPPSGALGNSPLHF. CDR3 sequence (DNA): TGTGCCAGCTCACCACCGTCAGGGGCGCTGGGTAATTCACCCCTCCACTTT.